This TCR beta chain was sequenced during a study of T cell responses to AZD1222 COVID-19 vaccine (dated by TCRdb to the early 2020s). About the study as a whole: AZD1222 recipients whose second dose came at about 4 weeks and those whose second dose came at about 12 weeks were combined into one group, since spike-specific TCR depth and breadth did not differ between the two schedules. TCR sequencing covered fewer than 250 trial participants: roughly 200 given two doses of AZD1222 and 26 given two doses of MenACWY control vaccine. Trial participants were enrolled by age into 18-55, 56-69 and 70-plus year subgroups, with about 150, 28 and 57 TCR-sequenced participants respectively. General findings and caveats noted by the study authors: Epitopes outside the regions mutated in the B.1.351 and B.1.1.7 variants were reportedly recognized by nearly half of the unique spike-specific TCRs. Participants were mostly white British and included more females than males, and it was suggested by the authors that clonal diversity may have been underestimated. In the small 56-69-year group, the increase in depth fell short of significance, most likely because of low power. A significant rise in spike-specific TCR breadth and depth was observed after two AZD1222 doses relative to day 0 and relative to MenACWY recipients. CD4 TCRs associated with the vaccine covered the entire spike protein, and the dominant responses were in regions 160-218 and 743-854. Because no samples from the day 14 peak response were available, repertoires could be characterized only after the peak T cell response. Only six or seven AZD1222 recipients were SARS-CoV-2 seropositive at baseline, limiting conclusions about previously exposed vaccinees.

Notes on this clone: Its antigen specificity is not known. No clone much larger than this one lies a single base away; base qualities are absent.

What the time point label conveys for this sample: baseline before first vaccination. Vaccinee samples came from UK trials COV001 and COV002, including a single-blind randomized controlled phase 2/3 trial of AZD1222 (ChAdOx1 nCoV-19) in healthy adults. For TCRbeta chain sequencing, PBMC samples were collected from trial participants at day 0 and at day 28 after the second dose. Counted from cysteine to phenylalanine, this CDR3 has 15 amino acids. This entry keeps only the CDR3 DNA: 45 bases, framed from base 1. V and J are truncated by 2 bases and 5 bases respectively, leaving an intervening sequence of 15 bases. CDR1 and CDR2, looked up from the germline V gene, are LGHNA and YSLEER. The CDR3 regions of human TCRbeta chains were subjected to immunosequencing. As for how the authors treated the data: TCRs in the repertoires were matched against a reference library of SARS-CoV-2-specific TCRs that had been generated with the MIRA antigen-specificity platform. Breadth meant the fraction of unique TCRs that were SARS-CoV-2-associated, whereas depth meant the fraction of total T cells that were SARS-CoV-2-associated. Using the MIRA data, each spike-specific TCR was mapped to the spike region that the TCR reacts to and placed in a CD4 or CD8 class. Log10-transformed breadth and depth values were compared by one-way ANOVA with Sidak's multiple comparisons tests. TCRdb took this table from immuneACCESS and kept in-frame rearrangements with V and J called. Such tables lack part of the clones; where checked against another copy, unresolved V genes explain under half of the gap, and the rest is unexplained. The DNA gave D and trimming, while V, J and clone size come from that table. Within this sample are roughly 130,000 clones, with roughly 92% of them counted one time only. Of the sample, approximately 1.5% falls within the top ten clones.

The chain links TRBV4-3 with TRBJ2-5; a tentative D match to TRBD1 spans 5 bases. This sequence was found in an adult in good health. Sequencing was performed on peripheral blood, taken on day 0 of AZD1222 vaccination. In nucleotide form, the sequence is TGCGCCAGCAGCCAACAACCTACCAAGGGGGAGACCCAGTACTTC. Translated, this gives CASSQQPTKGETQYF.